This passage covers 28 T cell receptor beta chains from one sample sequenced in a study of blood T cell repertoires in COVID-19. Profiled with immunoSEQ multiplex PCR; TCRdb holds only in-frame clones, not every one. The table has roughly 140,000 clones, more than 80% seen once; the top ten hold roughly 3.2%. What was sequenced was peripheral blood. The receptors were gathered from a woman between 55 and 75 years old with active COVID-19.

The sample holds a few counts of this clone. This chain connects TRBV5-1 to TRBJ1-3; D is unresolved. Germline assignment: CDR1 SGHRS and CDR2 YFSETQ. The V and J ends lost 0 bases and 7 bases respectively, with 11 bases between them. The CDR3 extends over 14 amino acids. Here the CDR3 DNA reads TGCGCCAGCAGCTTGGACAGTCCGGGGAACACCATATATTTT. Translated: CASSLDSPGNTIYF.

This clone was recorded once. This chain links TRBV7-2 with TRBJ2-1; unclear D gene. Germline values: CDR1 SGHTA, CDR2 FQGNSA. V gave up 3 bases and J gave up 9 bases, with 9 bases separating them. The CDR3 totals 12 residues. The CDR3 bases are TGTGCCAGCAGCTTCAGTTATTCTGAGCAGTTCTTC. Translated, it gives CASSFSYSEQFF.

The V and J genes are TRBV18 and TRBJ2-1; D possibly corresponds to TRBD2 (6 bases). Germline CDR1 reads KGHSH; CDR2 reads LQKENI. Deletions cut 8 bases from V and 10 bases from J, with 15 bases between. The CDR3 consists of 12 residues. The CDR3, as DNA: TGTGCCAGCACTATTACGGGACTCGAGCAGTTCTTC. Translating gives CASTITGLEQFF.

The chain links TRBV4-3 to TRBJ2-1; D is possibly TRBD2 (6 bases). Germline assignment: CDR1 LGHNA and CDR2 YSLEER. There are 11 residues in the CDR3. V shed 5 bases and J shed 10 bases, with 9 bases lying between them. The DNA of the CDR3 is TGCGCCAGCAGCTTTACTAGCGAGCAGTTCTTC. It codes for CASSFTSEQFF.

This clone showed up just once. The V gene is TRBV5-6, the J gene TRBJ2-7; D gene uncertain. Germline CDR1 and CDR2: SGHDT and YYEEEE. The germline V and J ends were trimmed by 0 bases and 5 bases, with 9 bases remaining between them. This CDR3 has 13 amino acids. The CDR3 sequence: CASSLGQVNEQYF. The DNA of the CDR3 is TGTGCCAGCAGCTTGGGGCAGGTCAACGAGCAGTACTTC.

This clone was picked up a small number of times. CDR3 in DNA: TGTGCCAGCAGCTTACCAGGGCTTAACTATGGCTACACCTTC. Protein sequence: CASSLPGLNYGYTF. This chain joins TRBV5-4 and TRBJ1-2, with TRBD1 as a possible D gene (5 bases). The CDR3 contains 14 residues. Trimming shortened V by 2 bases and J by 1 base, and 9 bases separated the two germline ends. Looked up from germline, CDR1 is SGHNT and CDR2 is YYREEE (reference sequence).

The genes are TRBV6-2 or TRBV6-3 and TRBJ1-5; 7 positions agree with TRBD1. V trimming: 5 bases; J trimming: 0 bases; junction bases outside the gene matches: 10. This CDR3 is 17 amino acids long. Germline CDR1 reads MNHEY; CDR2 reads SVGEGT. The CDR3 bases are TGTGCCAGCAGTCCCCCATCGACAGGGTATAGCAATCAGCCCCAGCATTTT. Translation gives CASSPPSTGYSNQPQHF.

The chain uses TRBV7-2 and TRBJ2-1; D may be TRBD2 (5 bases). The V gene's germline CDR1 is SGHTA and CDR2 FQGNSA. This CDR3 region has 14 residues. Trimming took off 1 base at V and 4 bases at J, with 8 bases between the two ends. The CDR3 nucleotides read TGTGCCAGCAGCTTAGGCGGGTCTTACAATGAGCAGTTCTTC. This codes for CASSLGGSYNEQFF.

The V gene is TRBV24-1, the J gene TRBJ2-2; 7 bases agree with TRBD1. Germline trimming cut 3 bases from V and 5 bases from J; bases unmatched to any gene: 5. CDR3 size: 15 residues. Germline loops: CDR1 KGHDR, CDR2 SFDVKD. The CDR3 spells CATSDPAGGTGELFF. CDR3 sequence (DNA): TGTGCCACCAGTGATCCGGCAGGGGGTACCGGGGAGCTGTTTTTT.

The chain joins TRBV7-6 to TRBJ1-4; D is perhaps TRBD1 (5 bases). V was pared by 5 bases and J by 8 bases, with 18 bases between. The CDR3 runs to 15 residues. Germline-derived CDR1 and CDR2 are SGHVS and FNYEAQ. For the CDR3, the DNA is TGTGCCAGCAGCCCCGGCTCCGCACGGGGGGAAAAACTGTTTTTT. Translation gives CASSPGSARGEKLFF. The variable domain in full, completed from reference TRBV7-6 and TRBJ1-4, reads GAGVSQSPRYKVTKRGQDVALRCDPISGHVSLYWYRQALGQGPEFLTYFNYEAQQDKSGLPNDRFSAERPEGSISTLTIQRTEQRDSAMYRCASSPGSARGEKLFFGSGTQLSVL.

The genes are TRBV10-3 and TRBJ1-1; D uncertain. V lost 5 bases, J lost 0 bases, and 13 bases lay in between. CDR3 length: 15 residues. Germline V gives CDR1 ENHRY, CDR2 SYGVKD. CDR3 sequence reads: CAISQTGGMNTEAFF. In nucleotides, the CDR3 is TGTGCCATCAGTCAGACTGGTGGCATGAACACTGAAGCTTTCTTT.

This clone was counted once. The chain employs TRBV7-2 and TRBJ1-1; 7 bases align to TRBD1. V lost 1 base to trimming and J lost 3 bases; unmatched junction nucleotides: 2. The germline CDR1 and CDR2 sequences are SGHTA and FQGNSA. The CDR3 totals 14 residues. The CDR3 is CASSLDRGHTEAFF. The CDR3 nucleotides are TGTGCCAGCAGCTTAGACAGGGGACACACTGAAGCTTTCTTT.

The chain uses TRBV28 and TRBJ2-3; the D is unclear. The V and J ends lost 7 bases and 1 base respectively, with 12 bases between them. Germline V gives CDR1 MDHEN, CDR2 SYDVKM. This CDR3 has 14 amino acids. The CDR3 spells CASNRLRGTDTQYF. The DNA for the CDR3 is TGTGCCAGCAATCGCTTGCGCGGCACAGATACGCAGTATTTT.

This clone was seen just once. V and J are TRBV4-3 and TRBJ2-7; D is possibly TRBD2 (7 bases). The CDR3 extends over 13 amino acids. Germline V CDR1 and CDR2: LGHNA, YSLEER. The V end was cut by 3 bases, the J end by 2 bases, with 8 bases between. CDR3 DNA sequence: TGCGCCAGCAGCCAGGGGGGGCCCTACGAGCAGTACTTC. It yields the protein CASSQGGPYEQYF.

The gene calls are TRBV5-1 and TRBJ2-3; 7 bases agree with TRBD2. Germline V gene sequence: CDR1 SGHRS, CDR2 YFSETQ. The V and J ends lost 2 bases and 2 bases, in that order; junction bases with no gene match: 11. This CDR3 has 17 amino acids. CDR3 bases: TGCGCCAGCAGCTTTGTGGCTAGCGGAGGGGACACAGATACGCAGTATTTT. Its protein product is CASSFVASGGDTDTQYF.

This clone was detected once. In DNA, the CDR3 is TGTGCCAGCAGCTTAGCGGTAACCTTCAACACCGGGGAGCTGTTTTTT. As protein: CASSLAVTFNTGELFF. The chain uses TRBV11-2 and TRBJ2-2; D remains ambiguous. The CDR3 runs 16 residues. Germline V gene data show CDR1 as SGHAT and CDR2 as FQNNGV. Trimming cost V 1 base and J 2 bases, with 11 bases left between them.

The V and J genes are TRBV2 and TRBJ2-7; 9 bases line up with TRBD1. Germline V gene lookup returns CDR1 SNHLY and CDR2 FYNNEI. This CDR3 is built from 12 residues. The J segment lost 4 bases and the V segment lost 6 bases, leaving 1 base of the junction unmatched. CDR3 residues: CASRDRGYEQYF. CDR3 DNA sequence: TGTGCCAGCAGGGACAGGGGTTACGAGCAGTACTTC.

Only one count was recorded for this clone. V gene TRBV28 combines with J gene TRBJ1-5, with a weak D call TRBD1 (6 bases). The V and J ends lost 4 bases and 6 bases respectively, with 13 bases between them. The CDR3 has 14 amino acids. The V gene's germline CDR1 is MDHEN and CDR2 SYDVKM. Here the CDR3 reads CASSSEQGSQPQHF. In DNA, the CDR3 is TGTGCCAGCAGTTCCGAACAGGGTAGTCAGCCCCAGCATTTT.

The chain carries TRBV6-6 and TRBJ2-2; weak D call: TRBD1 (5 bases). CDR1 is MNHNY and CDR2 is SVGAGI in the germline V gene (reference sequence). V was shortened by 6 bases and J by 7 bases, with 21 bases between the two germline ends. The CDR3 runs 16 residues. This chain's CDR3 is CASSQRTNLQGGELFF. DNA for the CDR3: TGTGCCAGCAGCCAACGGACCAATTTGCAGGGCGGGGAGCTGTTTTTT.

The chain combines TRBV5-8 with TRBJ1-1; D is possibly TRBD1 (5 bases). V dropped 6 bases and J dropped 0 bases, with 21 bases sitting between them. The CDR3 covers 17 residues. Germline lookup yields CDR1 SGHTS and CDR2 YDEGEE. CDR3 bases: TGTGCCAGCACGGGGGTATCTCCATGGGTTATGAACACTGAAGCTTTCTTT. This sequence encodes CASTGVSPWVMNTEAFF.

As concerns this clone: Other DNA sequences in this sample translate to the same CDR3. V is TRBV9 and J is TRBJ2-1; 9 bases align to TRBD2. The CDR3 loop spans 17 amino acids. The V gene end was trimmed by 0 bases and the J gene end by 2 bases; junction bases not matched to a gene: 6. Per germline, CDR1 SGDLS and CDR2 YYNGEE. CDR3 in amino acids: CASSVEGGRDPYNEQFF. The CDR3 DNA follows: TGTGCCAGCAGCGTAGAGGGCGGGAGGGACCCCTACAATGAGCAGTTCTTC.

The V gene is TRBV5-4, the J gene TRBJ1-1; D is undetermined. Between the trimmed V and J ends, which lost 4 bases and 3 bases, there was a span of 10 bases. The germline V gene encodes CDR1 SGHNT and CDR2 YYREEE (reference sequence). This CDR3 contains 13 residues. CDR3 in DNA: TGTGCCAGCAGCCAGTTACTATACACTGAAGCTTTCTTT. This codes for CASSQLLYTEAFF.

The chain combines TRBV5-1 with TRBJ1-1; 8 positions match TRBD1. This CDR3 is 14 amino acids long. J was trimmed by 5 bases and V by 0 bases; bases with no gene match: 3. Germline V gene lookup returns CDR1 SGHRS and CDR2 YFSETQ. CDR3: CASSLAGQATEAFF. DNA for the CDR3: TGCGCCAGCAGCTTGGCGGGACAGGCGACTGAAGCTTTCTTT.

The CDR3 sequence is CASSLGLGLAGGDTQYF. DNA of the CDR3: TGTGCCAGCAGCTTAGGCCTCGGTCTAGCGGGAGGCGATACGCAGTATTTT. V usage is TRBV13 and J usage is TRBJ2-3; TRBD2 agrees at 11 bases. Trimming cost V 0 bases and J 6 bases; bases outside gene matches: 8. Germline values: CDR1 PRHDT, CDR2 FYEKMQ (reference sequence). The CDR3 consists of 17 residues.

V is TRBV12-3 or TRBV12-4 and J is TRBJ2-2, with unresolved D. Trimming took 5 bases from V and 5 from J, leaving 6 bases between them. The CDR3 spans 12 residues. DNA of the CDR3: TGTGCCAGCAGTCTTCTGACCGGGGAGCTGTTTTTT. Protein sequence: CASSLLTGELFF.

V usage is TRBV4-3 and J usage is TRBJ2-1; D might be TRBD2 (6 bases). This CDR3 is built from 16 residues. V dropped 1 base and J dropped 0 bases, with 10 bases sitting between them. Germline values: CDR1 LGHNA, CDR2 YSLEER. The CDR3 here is CASSQVRDPSYNEQFF. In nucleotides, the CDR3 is TGCGCCAGCAGCCAAGTGCGGGACCCCTCCTACAATGAGCAGTTCTTC.

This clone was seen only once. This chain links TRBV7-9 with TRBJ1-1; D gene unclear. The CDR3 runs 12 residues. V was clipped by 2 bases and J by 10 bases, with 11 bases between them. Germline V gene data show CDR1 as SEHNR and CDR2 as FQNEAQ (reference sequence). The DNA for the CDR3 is TGTGCCAGCAGCTTATCTGCAGGCTCAGCTTTCTTT. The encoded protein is CASSLSAGSAFF.

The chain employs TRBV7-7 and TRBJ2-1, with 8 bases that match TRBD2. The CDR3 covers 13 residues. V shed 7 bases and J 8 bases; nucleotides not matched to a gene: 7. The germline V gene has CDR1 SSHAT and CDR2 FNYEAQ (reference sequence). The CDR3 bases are TGTGCCAGCAAACCCAGCGGGAGTGATGAGCAGTTCTTC. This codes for CASKPSGSDEQFF.